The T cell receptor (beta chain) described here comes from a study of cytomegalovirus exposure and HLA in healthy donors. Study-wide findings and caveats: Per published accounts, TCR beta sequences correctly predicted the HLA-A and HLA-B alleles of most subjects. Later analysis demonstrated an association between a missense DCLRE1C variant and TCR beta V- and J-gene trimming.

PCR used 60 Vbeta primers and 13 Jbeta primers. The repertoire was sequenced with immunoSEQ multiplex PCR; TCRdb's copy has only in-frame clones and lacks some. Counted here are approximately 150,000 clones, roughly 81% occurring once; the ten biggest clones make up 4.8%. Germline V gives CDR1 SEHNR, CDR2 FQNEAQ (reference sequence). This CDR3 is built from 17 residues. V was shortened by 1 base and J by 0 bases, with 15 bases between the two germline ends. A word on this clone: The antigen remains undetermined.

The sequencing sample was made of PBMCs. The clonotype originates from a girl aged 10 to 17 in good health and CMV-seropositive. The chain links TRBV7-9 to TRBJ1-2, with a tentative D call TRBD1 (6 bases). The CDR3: CASSLGPRQEANYGYTF. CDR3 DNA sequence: TGTGCCAGCAGCTTAGGACCGAGACAGGAAGCTAACTATGGCTACACCTTC.